One TCR beta chain is described in this entry. This sample was included in a study of blood T cell repertoires in COVID-19. TCRdb's copy holds only in-frame clones and misses some; the assay was immunoSEQ multiplex PCR. The data show a few hundred thousand clones, approximately 89% seen once. Germline-derived CDR1 and CDR2 are SGHRS and YFSETQ. CDR3 length: 13 residues. V lost 7 bases to trimming and J lost 2 bases, with 9 bases between them. This rearrangement joins TRBV5-1 to TRBJ1-4, with no clear D. This receptor was identified in a woman between 40 and 55 years old who had recovered from COVID-19. The sample taken for sequencing was peripheral blood. In DNA, the CDR3 is TGCGCCAGCCAGAGGGTGACTAATGAAAAACTGTTTTTT. Its translation is CASQRVTNEKLFF.